This paragraph reports one T cell receptor (beta chain). Its cognate antigen has yet to be identified. No per-base quality is available; no much larger clone lies one base away. The source of the sample is a study of shared clonotypes between healthy human individuals (dated by TCRdb to 2020 to 2021). Study-level background: The cohort included a few men and two women between 18 and 49 years of age. To estimate repertoire size and how much clonotypes are shared between individuals, the study performed deep sequencing of blood TCR repertoires from about five healthy adults. For each donor, CD4 naive and CD4 memory were each given three plates, CD8 naive was given two plates, and CD8 memory was given one plate. To increase sequencing depth and limit assay-specific biases, different laboratories used diverse techniques to prepare libraries and sequence TCR repertoires. Leukapheresis yielded between about 0.8 and 8.9 billion PBMCs per donor.

The germline V gene specifies SGHVS as CDR1 and FQNEAQ as CDR2. The CDR3, cysteine through phenylalanine, is 9 amino acids long. Left in the record is the CDR3 DNA by itself, 27 bases read in frame from the first base. V and J are truncated by 8 bases and 7 bases respectively, leaving an intervening sequence of 6 bases. Using the deep immunoSEQ assay, TCR CDR3 regions were amplified from genomic DNA by multiplex PCR. Extracted genomic DNA from each cell subset was spread evenly across all wells of several immunoSEQ 96-well plates, with each plate serving as a replicate. For sorted subsets, each replicate PCR was loaded with 200 to 250 ng genomic DNA, equivalent to approximately 27,000 T cell genomes. The purified libraries were quantified using a Qubit 3.0 fluorometer, sized with a Bioanalyzer 2100, and then quantified again using the KAPA Library Quantification kit. Each immunoSEQ 96-well plate was sequenced on its own single-read 150-cycle Illumina NextSeq 550 flow cell. The original methods were these. Because the immunoSEQ output held only junctional sequences and lacked quality scores, the filtering could not match the filtering applied to full-length reads. To assign V/J genes and CDR3, sequences were annotated against IMGT germline references using PyIR, a Python wrapper for IgBLAST v1.9. Reads were filtered out if the reads had weak V/J assignments (E-value above 1e-6), no CDR3, stop codons, out-of-frame junctions, or ambiguous translated residues. V3J clonotypes were defined as sequences sharing an identical inferred V gene, J gene, and CDR3 amino acid sequence. The percentage overlap between two repertoires was calculated by dividing the number of shared unique clonotypes by the size of the smaller repertoire. Repertoire richness was assessed with RTK rarefaction, the Chao1 estimator, and Recon v2.1 estimates of unobserved clonotypes. Generation probabilities for all TCRbeta clonotypes obtained by the gDNA method from several donors were computed using OLGA. This immuneACCESS table, as held by TCRdb, lists in-frame sequences with V and J called but not all clones. Of the missing ones, under half trace to an unresolved V gene in checked studies; the others have no known cause. V and J calls plus clone size are reproduced from that table; the DNA served to infer D and trimming. This sample holds hundreds of thousands of clones; 90% to 97% were observed only once. The top ten clonotypes cover less than 0.12% of the sample.

CD8 naive samples consisted of CD45RO-negative cells that were positively selected for CCR7, yielding a CD45RA+CCR7+ population without TemRA cells. Healthy HIV-negative adults with no recently reported acute infections or vaccinations were included as donors. Every donor was a Caucasian adult residing in Nashville, Tennessee, USA. Blood was collected by leukapheresis, and PBMCs were isolated by Ficoll-Histopaque density gradient centrifugation and then cryopreserved in liquid nitrogen vapor phase. Analytical flow cytometry was used to check the purity and quantity of every magnetically sorted T cell population. Each sorted fraction had its genomic DNA isolated and then quantified by UV absorbance on a Nanodrop 2000c. General conclusions and limits of the study: Based on pairwise subsampling, the degree of clonotype sharing among donors was expected to be affected by sequencing depth. Compared with non-shared clonotypes, the clonotypes found in all four sorted-subset donors had higher generation probabilities. Rarefaction of sorted-subset datasets indicated incomplete sequencing despite the large sequencing depth. The small number of donors limited the genetic and exposure-history diversity represented. Estimated clonotype richness was generally larger for naive than for memory subsets. Sharing across a few donors was observed for about 5% of naive CD4, 3% to 4% of naive CD8, roughly 2.3% of memory CD4, and 0.4% of memory CD8 clonotypes. Only blood was sampled, and tissue TCR repertoires likely differ from those in blood.

The TCR comes from a woman younger than 45 in good health. The sequenced sample consisted of naive CD8+ T cells sorted from blood. The sample's cell subset or site label, in plain terms: CD45RA+CCR7+. The rearranged chain carries TRBV7-8 and TRBJ2-7; the D gene is unclear. The CDR3 region: CASGREQYF. The sequenced DNA: TGTGCCAGCGGTCGAGAGCAGTACTTC. This CDR3, with the reference TRBV7-8 and TRBJ2-7 proteins standing in past its ends, gives the full variable domain GAGVSQSPRYKVAKRGQDVALRCDPISGHVSLFWYQQALGQGPEFLTYFQNEAQLDKSGLPSDRFFAERPEGSVSTLKIQRTQQEDSAVYLCASGREQYFGPGTRLTVT.